The source of this T cell receptor (beta chain) is a study of T cell responses to AZD1222 COVID-19 vaccine. A single count supports this clone. No antigen is known for it. Notes on the study in general: The study sampled repertoires only after the peak T cell response.

Germline V gives CDR1 LNHDA, CDR2 SQIVND (reference sequence). The CDR3 sequence is 15 residues long. Losses at the gene ends were 6 bases for V and 5 bases for J; bases not matched to a gene: 12. Clones were read by immunoSEQ multiplex PCR, and TCRdb kept only the in-frame ones, dropping some. The table lists some 82,000 clones, 85% to 90% of them singletons. The source material was peripheral blood, sampled on day 0 of AZD1222 vaccination. This sequence joins TRBV19 and TRBJ2-7, with 8 bases that match TRBD1. The receptor comes from an adult in good health. CDR3 protein: CASSPIWTGSNEQYF. Here the CDR3 DNA reads TGTGCCAGTAGCCCGATTTGGACAGGGAGCAACGAGCAGTACTTC.